This record looks at one T cell receptor beta chain sequence and its context. What this receptor recognizes is not known. Base qualities are not recorded, but no much larger clone differs from it by a single base. This sample is part of a study of Ad26.COV2.S vaccination and SARS-CoV-2 variants (dated by TCRdb to the early 2020s). Turning to the overall study: Vaccine-arm donors were drawn from COV1001, a multicentre, randomized, double-blind, placebo-controlled phase I-IIa trial of Ad26.COV2.S in healthy adults. Ad26.COV2.S was given intramuscularly at 5x10^10 or 1x10^11 viral particles, as a single shot or as two shots 56 days apart. TCRbeta repertoire sequencing was used to assess the specificity and breadth of SARS-CoV-2-reactive T cell receptors after Ad26.COV2.S vaccination. The TCR-sequenced set comprised approximately 32 samples: around 20 Ad26.COV2.S vaccine recipients, 5 placebo recipients and 8 SARS-CoV-2 convalescent individuals. Trial participants were randomized into five groups of five: low-dose or high-dose Ad26.COV2.S given once or twice, or placebo on both occasions. Throughout the experiments and outcome assessment, investigators stayed blinded to trial group allocation. Paper-wide results and their limitations: After vaccination, substantial breadth of spike-specific CD8+ and CD4+ T cell responses was reported. The authors noted that total T cell responses may have been underestimated by the TCR breadth and depth analyses. Vaccine and placebo recipients had comparable non-spike TCR breadth, which fits with the vaccine containing only spike. Spike-specific TCR breadth was higher in Ad26.COV2.S recipients than in placebo recipients (P = 0.0014). Comparing responses between vaccine doses or regimens was not something the study was powered to do.

The CDR3 runs 15 residues from the cysteine to the phenylalanine. The sequence is cut down to CDR3 DNA, 45 bases in frame from base 1. CDR1 and CDR2 (SEHNR, FQNEAQ) derive from the germline V gene (reference sequence). V is cut back by 0 bases and J by 3 bases, with 4 bases in the junction unmatched. The treatment or condition label for this specimen denotes: some 20 received Ad26.COV2.S at low or high dose, single or two shots; 5 received placebo; per-sample allocation not given. Repertoires of vaccine and placebo recipients were sequenced from samples taken on day 63 after the first injection. In Cohort 1b, around 25 adults aged 18-55 years were enrolled at a single site in Boston, USA, between 29 July and 7 August 2020. Ad26.COV2.S was a replication-incompetent adenovirus type 26 vector that expressed a prefusion-stabilized SARS-CoV-2 spike protein derived from the original Wuhan strain. TCRbeta CDR3 regions were sequenced with the immunoSEQ Assay. After extraction, genomic DNA underwent amplification by bias-controlled multiplex PCR, followed by high-throughput sequencing. Concerning the study's data processing: To quantify the absolute abundance of every unique TCRbeta CDR3 region, sequences were collapsed and filtered. T cell fraction was estimated by normalization of TCRbeta template counts to usable DNA, with usable DNA being measured through amplification of reference genes present in all nucleated cells. Repertoire TCRs were annotated as SARS-CoV-2-specific by exact matching of V gene, CDR3 amino acid sequence and J gene to a known reactive TCR set. The reference SARS-CoV-2 TCR set was derived from MIRA and filtered for enrichment in COVID-19-positive ImmuneCODE repertoires, a step that removed public or cross-reactive TCRs. Drawing on the MIRA antigens, annotated TCRs were analysed further at the level of specific ORF or position within ORF. Depth was the summed frequency of annotated unique rearrangements, while breadth was defined as annotated unique rearrangements over total unique productive rearrangements. TCR breadth was compared between groups using two-sided Wilcoxon rank-sum tests. Not all clones reach the TCRdb copy of this immuneACCESS table, which keeps in-frame sequences only. Checked studies attribute under half of the gap to unresolved V genes and leave the rest unexplained. V and J calls plus clone size are reproduced from that table; the DNA served to infer D and trimming. The sample table shows roughly 350,000 clones, and approximately 90% are seen once. In total, the top ten clones hold approximately 5% of the sample.

The receptor was derived from a person between 18 and 59 years old who received the Ad26.COV2.S COVID-19 vaccine or a placebo. The source material was peripheral blood, sampled in a trial of Ad26.COV2.S vaccine versus placebo. The chain couples TRBV7-9 to TRBJ2-7; TRBD1 lines up with 8 middle nucleotides. This receptor carries the CDR3 CASSLATGALYEQYF. The DNA sequence reads TGTGCCAGCAGCTTAGCGACAGGGGCCCTCTACGAGCAGTACTTC.